This TCR beta chain stems from a study of T cell repertoires in cytomegalovirus infection. As for the study in general: HLA-B-restricted CMV epitopes that are well studied, plus recently identified HLA-C-restricted ones, were used by the study. General study results and limits: Across the ex vivo response, the dominant clonotypes were HLA-C-restricted CMV-specific TCR beta clonotypes. Accumulated public TCR beta family frequency recognized individuals carrying CMV together with the relevant HLA.

TCRdb ran MiXCR on the reads and lists one entry per CDR3 protein. Of fewer than 1,000,000 distinct CDR3 sequences in the sample, roughly 31% were seen once. The V gene end was trimmed by 7 bases and the J gene end by 1 base; junction bases not matched to a gene: 2. The CDR3 loop spans 13 amino acids. As regards this clonotype: Its antigen is currently unknown. The CDR3 carries no conserved terminal phenylalanine or tryptophan, so it likely arises from a read error.

The sequenced sample was cultured CD8+ T cells from PBMCs, obtained from culture after CMV antigen stimulation. This chain joins TRBV12-3 or TRBV12-4 and TRBJ1-1; TRBD1 matches 8 bases. The origin of this receptor is a human donor in good health (CMV status not recorded). Some clones in this sample may be carry-over from other donors' samples. CDR3 sequence (DNA): TGTGCCAGCACCGGACAGGGGAACACTGAAGCTTTCTAT. Its protein product is CASTGQGNTEAFY.